Listed below are T cell receptor beta chains from one sample, sequenced in a study of T cells in localized non-small cell lung cancer. Generated by immunoSEQ multiplex PCR, the TCRdb table keeps only in-frame clones and is missing some. The sample includes almost 35,000 clones, 93% of them seen just once. This material consisted of peripheral blood, taken before any cancer treatment. The origin of the receptors is a female donor of 60 years or more with stage I lung adenocarcinoma. The CDR3 runs from the conserved cysteine through the conserved F or W. The order of the fields is V gene, CDR3 protein.

v_gene: TRBV2; CDR3aa: CASSEFGSGLSYNEQFF
v_gene: TRBV10-3; CDR3aa: CAISGQGLMNTEAFF
v_gene: TRBV10-3; CDR3aa: CAIASGANQETQYF
v_gene: TRBV25-1; CDR3aa: CASRDRGMGGYTF
v_gene: TRBV30; CDR3aa: CAWNRYQGAGYTF
v_gene: TRBV28; CDR3aa: CASSLSGTGVNEQYF
v_gene: TRBV10-1; CDR3aa: CASSDRGIQETQYF
v_gene: TRBV19; CDR3aa: CASRGSSGFTGELFF
v_gene: TRBV10-1; CDR3aa: CASSESNTDTQYF
v_gene: TRBV2; CDR3aa: CASIGRDTEAFF
v_gene: TRBV6-6; CDR3aa: CASSLGYDTEAFF
v_gene: TRBV14; CDR3aa: CASSQEGGGSGNTIYF
v_gene: TRBV28; CDR3aa: CASMGTGRTDTQYF
v_gene: TRBV19; CDR3aa: CASSPGVVVRLMAKNIQYF
v_gene: TRBV19; CDR3aa: CASSLTGGDQPQHF
v_gene: TRBV6-5; CDR3aa: CASSYSTGSYNEQFF
v_gene: TRBV4-3; CDR3aa: CASSQPFGRGNSSGANVLTF
v_gene: TRBV7-9; CDR3aa: CASSLRQNNEKLFF
v_gene: TRBV5-1; CDR3aa: CASSLQGVRNQPQHF
v_gene: TRBV29-1; CDR3aa: CSVEVGSGGNQPQHF
v_gene: TRBV10-3; CDR3aa: CAISGDRGSYGYTF
v_gene: TRBV12-2; CDR3aa: CASPSVGQSTGNTIYF
v_gene: TRBV30; CDR3aa: CAWSFTPGNTIYF
v_gene: TRBV19; CDR3aa: CASTPGGGSYNEQFF
v_gene: TRBV7-6; CDR3aa: CASSRGFSGNTIYF
v_gene: TRBV6-1; CDR3aa: CASSERQGITEAFF
v_gene: TRBV7-9; CDR3aa: CASSSPFADTQYF
v_gene: TRBV30; CDR3aa: CAWSTTSDTDTQYF
v_gene: TRBV5-6; CDR3aa: CASSFGVGNTIYF
v_gene: TRBV7-2; CDR3aa: CASSLAGSTGELFF
v_gene: TRBV7-9; CDR3aa: CASSLRGAMVNEQFF
v_gene: TRBV5-1; CDR3aa: CASSLEVQAYNEQFF
v_gene: TRBV2; CDR3aa: CASSSLDPANTGELFF
v_gene: TRBV7-2; CDR3aa: CASSLERAEQYF
v_gene: TRBV19; CDR3aa: CASSIDPARFSGNTIYF
v_gene: TRBV10-3; CDR3aa: CATRGHSGLQETQYF
v_gene: TRBV2; CDR3aa: CASSAPSGRSDTQYF
v_gene: TRBV6-1; CDR3aa: CASSDRPEQYF
v_gene: TRBV6-6; CDR3aa: CASSYNPGSSYEQYF
v_gene: TRBV27; CDR3aa: CASSLLSGREETQYF
v_gene: TRBV28; CDR3aa: CASSVDSQNYGYTF
v_gene: TRBV7-8; CDR3aa: CASSPVRREHQRDTQYF
v_gene: TRBV2; CDR3aa: CASSEGGRGLGEKLFF
v_gene: TRBV7-8; CDR3aa: CASSLGAQGGQREKLFF
v_gene: TRBV7-2; CDR3aa: CASSQGTGGSYEQYF
v_gene: TRBV6-6; CDR3aa: CASSDREDAGNTIYF
v_gene: TRBV2; CDR3aa: CASSRGQTYF
v_gene: TRBV18; CDR3aa: CASSDGQGKYEQYF
v_gene: TRBV19; CDR3aa: CASKEGPSGNTIYF
v_gene: TRBV4-3; CDR3aa: CASSYSQGARGSGEKLFF
v_gene: TRBV5-8; CDR3aa: CASSFGSGGGSQNIQYF
v_gene: TRBV4-2; CDR3aa: CASSQGEVTGELFF